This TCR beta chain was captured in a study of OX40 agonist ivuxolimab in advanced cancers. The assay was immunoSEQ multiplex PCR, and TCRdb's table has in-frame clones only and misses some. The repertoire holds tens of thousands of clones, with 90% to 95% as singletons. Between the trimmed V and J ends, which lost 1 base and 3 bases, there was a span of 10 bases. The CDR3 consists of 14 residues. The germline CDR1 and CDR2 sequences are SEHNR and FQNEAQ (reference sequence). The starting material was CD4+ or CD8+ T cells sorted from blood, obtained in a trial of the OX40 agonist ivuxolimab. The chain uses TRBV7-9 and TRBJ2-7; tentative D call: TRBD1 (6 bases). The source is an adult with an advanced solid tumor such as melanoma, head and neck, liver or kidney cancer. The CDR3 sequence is CASSLGTVGYEQYF. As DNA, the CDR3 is TGTGCCAGCAGCTTAGGGACAGTAGGCTACGAGCAGTACTTC.